The 4 T cell receptor beta chains below all came from one sample that was sequenced in a study of blood T cells in healthy people across ages. Using a J-beta primer mix together with a sample-barcoded 5' primer, a second PCR was run for roughly 6 to 12 cycles. Each CDR3 protein is one row after TCRdb ran MiXCR on the 5' RACE reads. The sample yields around 1,900,000 distinct CDR3 sequences, about two fifths seen once. Sequencing input: blood. The receptors were gathered from a human donor in good health.

This clonotype was observed once. V and J are TRBV21-1 and TRBJ1-5; no check of the table's D call, TRBD1, against the DNA was made. TRBV21-1 is a listed pseudogene. The CDR3 spans 18 residues. CDR3 amino acids: CASSKAQGPERCNQPQHF. The CDR3 DNA is TGTGCCAGCAGCAAAGCGCAGGGACCCGAGAGGTGCAATCAGCCCCAGCATTTT.

This clonotype was seen more than once but under ten times. The chain employs TRBV27 and TRBJ2-3; D call uncertain. CDR3 length equals 16 residues. The germline V gene has CDR1 MNHEY and CDR2 SMNVEV (reference sequence). V lost 2 bases to trimming and J lost 1 base, with 13 bases between them. CDR3: CASSLGLNVGTDTQYF. CDR3 in DNA: TGTGCCAGCAGTTTAGGCCTTAATGTGGGCACAGATACGCAGTATTTT.

This clonotype appeared many times. CDR3 residues: CASSVAGGTYEQYF. CDR3 in DNA: TGTGCCAGCAGCGTAGCGGGGGGAACCTACGAGCAGTACTTC. J is TRBJ2-7 and V is TRBV9; 7 bases are shared with TRBD2. V was pared by 0 bases and J by 2 bases, with 2 bases of the junction left unmatched. The CDR3 extends over 14 amino acids. Germline V CDR1 and CDR2: SGDLS, YYNGEE. The whole variable domain, remainder taken from reference TRBV9 and TRBJ2-7, is DSGVTQTPKHLITATGQRVTLRCSPRSGDLSVYWYQQSLDQGLQFLIQYYNGEERAKGNILERFSAQQFPDLHSELNLSSLELGDSALYFCASSVAGGTYEQYFGPGTRLTVT.

This chain uses TRBV5-1 with TRBJ2-3; 7 bases match TRBD2. The CDR3 has 14 amino acids. With 0 bases clipped from V and 10 bases from J, the junction kept 8 bases outside the gene matches. Per the germline V gene, CDR1 is SGHRS and CDR2 is YFSETQ. The CDR3 bases are TGCGCCAGCAGCTTGGATTACCCCCGGGGGGCGCAGTATTTT. Translating gives CASSLDYPRGAQYF.